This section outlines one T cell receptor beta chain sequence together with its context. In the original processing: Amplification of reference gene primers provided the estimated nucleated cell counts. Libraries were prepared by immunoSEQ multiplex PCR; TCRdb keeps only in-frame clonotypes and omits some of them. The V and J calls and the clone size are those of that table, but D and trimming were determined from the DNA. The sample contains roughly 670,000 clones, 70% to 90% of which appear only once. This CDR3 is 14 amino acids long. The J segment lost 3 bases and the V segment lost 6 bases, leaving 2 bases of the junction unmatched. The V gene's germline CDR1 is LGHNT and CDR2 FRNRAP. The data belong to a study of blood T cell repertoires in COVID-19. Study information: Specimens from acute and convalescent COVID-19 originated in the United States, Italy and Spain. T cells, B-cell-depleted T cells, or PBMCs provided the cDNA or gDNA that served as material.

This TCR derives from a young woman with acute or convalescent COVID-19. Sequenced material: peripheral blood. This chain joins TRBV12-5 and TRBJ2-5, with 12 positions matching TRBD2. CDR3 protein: CASGASGGEETQYF. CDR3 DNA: TGTGCTAGTGGGGCTAGCGGGGGGGAAGAGACCCAGTACTTC.